Shown below are 25 T cell receptor beta chains from a single sample sequenced in a study of cytomegalovirus exposure and HLA in healthy donors. The PCR ran on 60 Vbeta and 13 Jbeta primers. Profiled with immunoSEQ multiplex PCR; TCRdb holds only in-frame clones, not every one. The table shows 100,000 to 150,000 clones, with less than 80% occurring only once. The sample consisted of PBMCs. These receptors were taken from a woman aged 45 to 65 in good health and CMV-seropositive.

The chain combines TRBV11-2 with TRBJ2-2; possibly TRBD1 for D (6 bases). Looked up from germline, CDR1 is SGHAT and CDR2 is FQNNGV. The germline V and J ends were trimmed by 3 bases and 7 bases, with 15 bases remaining between them. This CDR3 spans 15 amino acids. The CDR3 spells CASSFDARGSGELFF. CDR3 in DNA: TGTGCCAGCAGCTTCGACGCCAGGGGAAGCGGGGAGCTGTTTTTT.

This chain's CDR3 is CASSRGTAVDGYTF. The CDR3 bases are TGCGCCAGCAGCCGCGGGACAGCAGTCGATGGCTACACCTTC. This chain joins TRBV4-3 and TRBJ1-2, with 7 nucleotides matching TRBD1. Trimming took 4 bases from V and 6 from J; bases not matched to a gene: 8. The germline gives CDR1 LGHNA, CDR2 YSLEER. CDR3 size: 14 residues.

This clone was found a few times. The J gene is TRBJ2-3, the V gene TRBV30; 13 bases agree with TRBD2. Germline loops: CDR1 GTSNPN, CDR2 SVGIG (reference sequence). This CDR3 contains 19 residues. V was pared by 4 bases and J by 8 bases, with 21 bases of the junction left unmatched. DNA for the CDR3: TGTGCCTGGACGAATGTACTGCTACCGGGACTAGCGGGATATGGTACGCAGTATTTT. Translation: CAWTNVLLPGLAGYGTQYF. Combining the CDR3 with reference TRBV30 and TRBJ2-3 gives the whole variable domain SQTIHQWPATLVQPVGSPLSLECTVEGTSNPNLYWYRQAAGRGLQLLFYSVGIGQISSEVPQNLSASRPQDRQFILSSKKLLLSDSGFYLCAWTNVLLPGLAGYGTQYFGPGTRLTVL.

The chain is built from TRBV18 and TRBJ1-1; D call uncertain. Germline CDR1 KGHSH, CDR2 LQKENI. The CDR3 contains 14 residues. Trimming pared 5 bases from V and 1 base from J, leaving 11 bases between. The CDR3 region has the DNA TGTGCCAGCTCAACAGAGCTTGGGAACACTGAAGCTTTCTTT. Protein product: CASSTELGNTEAFF.

The chain links TRBV30 to TRBJ2-1, with TRBD1 matching 7 bases. This CDR3 has 17 residues. Germline loops: CDR1 GTSNPN, CDR2 SVGIG (reference sequence). J was trimmed by 4 bases and V by 1 base; bases with no gene match: 13. CDR3 bases: TGTGCCTGGAGTGCCTGGGTTCCGGGACAGCTTTACAATGAGCAGTTCTTC. Amino acids: CAWSAWVPGQLYNEQFF.

V usage is TRBV6-5 and J usage is TRBJ2-7; no definite D call. From germline, CDR1 is MNHEY and CDR2 SVGAGI. The germline V and J ends were trimmed by 6 bases and 1 base, with 10 bases remaining between them. The CDR3 runs 13 residues. CDR3 in amino acids: CASRTTKSYEQYF. CDR3 DNA: TGTGCCAGCAGAACAACTAAATCCTACGAGCAGTACTTC.

The rearrangement uses TRBV29-1 and TRBJ2-2; 8 nucleotides line up with TRBD2. The CDR3 contains 13 residues. The germline V gene encodes CDR1 SQVTM and CDR2 ANQGSEA. The V gene end was trimmed by 7 bases and the J gene end by 0 bases; junction bases not matched to a gene: 1. The CDR3 spells CSGSGANTGELFF. DNA for the CDR3: TGCAGCGGTAGCGGGGCGAACACCGGGGAGCTGTTTTTT.

This chain links TRBV27 with TRBJ1-5; 7 nucleotides line up with TRBD1. V lost 5 bases to trimming and J lost 6 bases; unmatched junction nucleotides: 4. The CDR3 runs to 13 residues. Germline CDR1 and CDR2: MNHEY and SMNVEV (reference sequence). This CDR3 is CASSPQGGQPQHF. The CDR3 DNA sequence: TGTGCCAGCAGTCCCCAGGGGGGTCAGCCCCAGCATTTT.

The chain uses TRBV4-1 and TRBJ2-5; possible D gene TRBD1, 5 bases. V lost 3 bases, J lost 5 bases, and 13 bases lay in between. The CDR3 spans 14 residues. Germline-derived CDR1 and CDR2 are MGHRA and YSYEKL. CDR3 loop: CASSHAQGMETQYF. In DNA, the CDR3 is TGCGCCAGCAGCCACGCGCAGGGCATGGAGACCCAGTACTTC.

This chain joins TRBV5-1 and TRBJ1-1; 9 positions agree with TRBD1. J was trimmed by 11 bases and V by 0 bases; bases with no gene match: 11. CDR3 length: 15 amino acids. Per germline, CDR1 SGHRS and CDR2 YFSETQ. The CDR3 DNA follows: TGCGCCAGCAGCTTGGGCGAACAGGGGGCGTATGGGGCTTTCTTT. Residues: CASSLGEQGAYGAFF.

The chain carries TRBV5-6 and TRBJ2-5, with TRBD1 matching 7 bases. The end of the DNA aligns better with TRBJ2-7, so the J call may be wrong. The CDR3 spans 17 residues. Germline assignment: CDR1 SGHDT and CDR2 YYEEEE. The CDR3 here is CASSLTPDRELSHEQYF. In nucleotides, the CDR3 is TGTGCCAGCAGCTTGACCCCCGACAGGGAGTTGTCCCACGAGCAGTACTTC.

A few counts support this clone. The J gene is TRBJ2-7, the V gene TRBV5-1, with 9 positions matching TRBD1. Germline loops: CDR1 SGHRS, CDR2 YFSETQ. The junction had 9 bases not matched to a gene; V was cut back by 4 bases and J by 1 base. CDR3 size: 16 residues. The CDR3 DNA follows: TGCGCCAGCAGCCTGGAAACAGGGGGCAAGTCCTACGAGCAGTACTTC. Its translation is CASSLETGGKSYEQYF.

In DNA form, the CDR3 reads TGTGCCAGGGGACGAGGACAGAAAAACTATGGCTACACCTTC. Its protein product is CARGRGQKNYGYTF. This chain connects TRBV2 to TRBJ1-2; perhaps TRBD1 as D (6 bases). The CDR3 sequence is 14 residues long. V was clipped by 9 bases and J by 2 bases, with 16 bases between them. Per germline, CDR1 SNHLY and CDR2 FYNNEI.

V usage is TRBV7-2 and J usage is TRBJ2-3; a possible D gene is TRBD2 (6 bases). Germline V lookup: CDR1 SGHTA, CDR2 FQGNSA. Trimming removed 6 bases at V and 4 bases at J, with 14 bases between. The CDR3 has 14 residues. CDR3 loop: CASRKSGGSDTQYF. CDR3 nucleotide sequence: TGTGCCAGCAGAAAGAGTGGGGGGTCAGATACGCAGTATTTT. Looking up the rest from reference TRBV7-2 and TRBJ2-3 gives the full variable domain: GAGVSQSPSNKVTEKGKDVELRCDPISGHTALYWYRQSLGQGLEFLIYFQGNSAPDKSGLPSDRFSAERTGGSVSTLTIQRTQQEDSAVYLCASRKSGGSDTQYFGPGTRLTVL.

This CDR3 reads CASSQDGPTGGTYNEQFF. CDR3 coding DNA: TGCGCCAGCAGCCAAGATGGACCTACAGGGGGGACCTACAATGAGCAGTTCTTC. The chain links TRBV4-3 to TRBJ2-1; 8 bases agree with TRBD1. CDR1 LGHNA and CDR2 YSLEER come from the germline V gene. Trimming took 0 bases from V and 2 from J; bases not matched to a gene: 9. The CDR3 is 18 residues long.

The chain carries TRBV6-5 and TRBJ1-1, with 8 bases lining up with TRBD1. The germline V gene has CDR1 MNHEY and CDR2 SVGAGI. The junction had 7 bases not matched to a gene; V was cut back by 0 bases and J by 4 bases. The CDR3 sequence is 16 residues long. This chain's CDR3 is CASSYSRQGFTTEAFF. Here the CDR3 DNA reads TGTGCCAGCAGTTACTCGCGACAGGGGTTTACCACTGAAGCTTTCTTT.

The V call is TRBV14, the J call TRBJ2-1; 12 bases line up with TRBD1. Germline loops: CDR1 SGHDN, CDR2 FVKESK. The CDR3 sequence is 14 residues long. Trimming took 7 bases from V and 10 from J; bases not matched to a gene: 8. CDR3 in DNA: TGTGCCAGCAACCCGGGACAGGGGGCGGGCGAGCAGTTCTTC. Its translation: CASNPGQGAGEQFF.

The rearrangement uses TRBV27 and TRBJ1-2, with D tentatively TRBD1 (6 bases). The CDR3 is made up of 13 amino acids. Trimming pared 3 bases from V and 7 bases from J, leaving 12 bases between. Germline V CDR1 and CDR2: MNHEY, SMNVEV (reference sequence). DNA of the CDR3: TGTGCCAGCAGTTTTCAGGGGTTAAGTGGCTACACCTTC. Translated: CASSFQGLSGYTF.

V usage is TRBV6-5 and J usage is TRBJ2-1; TRBD1 aligns across 9 bases. The CDR3 runs to 15 residues. Germline V lookup: CDR1 MNHEY, CDR2 SVGAGI. The junction had 8 bases not matched to a gene; V was cut back by 4 bases and J by 7 bases. CDR3 DNA: TGTGCCAGCAGTTCGAGACAGGGGGGCAAGAATGAGCAGTTCTTC. It encodes CASSSRQGGKNEQFF.

There are a few counts of this clone. V and J are TRBV9 and TRBJ2-3, with TRBD1 identical over 8 bases. CDR1 is SGDLS and CDR2 is YYNGEE in the germline V gene. J was trimmed by 4 bases and V by 4 bases; bases with no gene match: 8. CDR3 size: 15 residues. The CDR3 here is CASSRGQGPPDTQYF. In DNA form, the CDR3 reads TGTGCCAGCAGCAGAGGACAGGGTCCGCCAGATACGCAGTATTTT.

The gene calls are TRBV7-7 and TRBJ2-7; the match to TRBD1 covers 9 bases. Germline-derived CDR1 and CDR2 are SSHAT and FNYEAQ (reference sequence). The CDR3 contains 15 residues. J gave up 0 bases and V 5 bases, and 5 bases lay outside the gene matches. The CDR3: CASSEGQGFSYEQYF. The CDR3, as DNA: TGTGCCAGCAGCGAGGGACAGGGTTTCTCCTACGAGCAGTACTTC.

The chain links TRBV7-2 to TRBJ1-1, with D perhaps matching TRBD1 (6 bases). The CDR3 consists of 14 residues. Trimming stripped 1 base from V and 1 base from J, with 7 bases between. Germline V gives CDR1 SGHTA, CDR2 FQGNSA. Written as DNA, the CDR3 is TGTGCCAGCAGCTTAGGGGGGCCGAACACTGAAGCTTTCTTT. Its protein is CASSLGGPNTEAFF.

The V call is TRBV19, the J call TRBJ1-1; D gene uncertain. Germline V lookup: CDR1 LNHDA, CDR2 SQIVND (reference sequence). The CDR3 has 16 amino acids. V lost 4 bases and J lost 0, with 15 bases in between. DNA of the CDR3: TGTGCCAGTAGTAGGAGGGCAGATCCCATGAACACTGAAGCTTTCTTT. Protein: CASSRRADPMNTEAFF.

This chain uses TRBV28 with TRBJ2-5; TRBD2 matches 9 bases. Germline V gene data show CDR1 as MDHEN and CDR2 as SYDVKM. The junction had 8 bases not matched to a gene; V was cut back by 0 bases and J by 3 bases. The CDR3 totals 17 residues. CDR3 residues: CASSLWAGSGSKETQYF. CDR3 nucleotides: TGTGCCAGCAGTTTATGGGCGGGTAGCGGGAGTAAAGAGACCCAGTACTTC.

This chain uses TRBV7-2 with TRBJ2-1; D might be TRBD1 (5 bases). The CDR3 extends over 11 amino acids. From germline, CDR1 is SGHTA and CDR2 FQGNSA. With 6 bases removed from V and 10 bases from J, the gap between germline ends came to 10 bases. The CDR3 DNA sequence: TGTGCCAGCAGACAGGTAGGGGAGCAGTTCTTC. Translation gives CASRQVGEQFF.